This T cell receptor beta chain was retrieved from a study of shared clonotypes between healthy human individuals. Across the whole study: CD4 naive and CD4 memory each took three plates per donor, while CD8 naive took two and CD8 memory one.

Donors, healthy HIV-negative adults, lacked recent acute infections or vaccinations. Negatively enriched CD4+ T cells were divided by CD45RA into naive and memory. This clone has only one observation. Antigen: not known. Study findings and constraints: Rarefaction curves obtained for sorted subsets showed sequencing incomplete despite large depth.

Germline trimming cut 4 bases from V and 2 bases from J; bases unmatched to any gene: 6. The CDR3 runs to 15 residues. Germline CDR1 SGHNT, CDR2 YYREEE (reference sequence). Assay used: immunoSEQ multiplex PCR; TCRdb lists only in-frame clones, some missing. Found here are millions of clones, approximately 95% of them singletons; the top ten hold 0.39%. Input material: naive CD4+ T cells from PBMCs. Subset in this sample: CD45RA+ positively selected. The chain uses TRBV5-4 and TRBJ2-5; 9 bases map to TRBD1. This TCR came from a man in his late teens or twenties in good health. Some clones in this sample may be carry-over from other donors' samples. The CDR3 sequence: CASSRGQGRQETQYF. The CDR3 bases are TGTGCCAGCAGCAGGGGACAGGGCAGACAAGAGACCCAGTACTTC.